The T cell receptor beta chain described here comes from a study of control samples from healthy donors and cancer patients. The CDR3 has 12 amino acids. The germline V gene has CDR1 SGHRS and CDR2 YFSETQ. V gave up 4 bases and J gave up 9 bases, with 13 bases separating them. TCRdb keeps only in-frame clones here, not all; method: immunoSEQ multiplex PCR. The table includes about 30,000 clones, approximately 79% detected once. The TCR sequence derives from a man in his fifties or sixties with head and neck cancer. The chain recombines TRBV5-1 with TRBJ2-5; D gene ambiguous. Sequences were obtained from PBMCs. The CDR3 sequence: CASSRIAVAQYF. The DNA for the CDR3 is TGCGCCAGCAGCCGTATTGCGGTGGCCCAGTACTTC.